The T cell receptor (beta chain) under discussion was sequenced for a study of memory CD4+ T cells and cytomegalovirus serostatus. The V segment lost 6 bases and the J segment 2 bases; nucleotides outside the gene matches: 2. The CDR3 totals 13 residues. Germline CDR1 reads SGHTA; CDR2 reads FQGNSA. Libraries were prepared by immunoSEQ multiplex PCR; TCRdb keeps only in-frame clonotypes and omits some of them. The sample shows some 57,000 clones, less than 80% of them seen only once. Study results and caveats: Median bootstrapped AUC for CMV status was just under 0.97 originally, about 0.9 US-trained.

The sort gate was single viable CD3+CD4+CD8-CD45RO+ cells for memory CD4+ T cells. CD4+ T cells were isolated by positive magnetic selection. About this clone itself: Antigen: not known.

The receptor comes from an adult in good health and CMV-seronegative. The V and J genes are TRBV7-2 and TRBJ2-5, with TRBD1 matching over 8 bases. Sequencing was carried out using memory CD4+ T cells from blood. This CDR3 is CASSQGAQETQYF. The CDR3 coding sequence is TGTGCCAGCAGTCAGGGGGCACAAGAGACCCAGTACTTC.